The 5 T cell receptor beta chains listed next were all sequenced from one sample in a study of blood T cell repertoires in COVID-19. Method: immunoSEQ multiplex PCR; TCRdb's copy keeps in-frame clones and lacks some. The table records 100,000 to 150,000 clones, 85% to 90% of them present only once. Material: peripheral blood. Source of these receptors: an older man who had recovered from COVID-19.

The rearrangement joins TRBV9 to TRBJ2-3; 7 nucleotides agree with TRBD2. The CDR3 has 14 residues. Germline V lookup: CDR1 SGDLS, CDR2 YYNGEE. Trimming cost V 0 bases and J 5 bases; bases outside gene matches: 3. In DNA, the CDR3 is TGTGCCAGCAGCGTAGAGAGGGAGGGAGATACGCAGTATTTT. This translates into CASSVEREGDTQYF.

This clone was counted once. The rearrangement links TRBV5-1 to TRBJ2-5, with 11 positions matching TRBD1. The V gene's germline CDR1 is SGHRS and CDR2 YFSETQ. The V gene end was trimmed by 1 base and the J gene end by 4 bases; junction bases not matched to a gene: 3. The CDR3 spans 15 residues. The CDR3 loop reads CASSLLGQGGETQYF. CDR3 in DNA: TGCGCCAGCAGCTTGCTGGGACAGGGGGGAGAGACCCAGTACTTC. The full variable domain, its missing parts supplied by reference TRBV5-1 and TRBJ2-5, is KAGVTQTPRYLIKTRGQQVTLSCSPISGHRSVSWYQQTPGQGLQFLFEYFSETQRNKGNFPGRFSGRQFSNSRSEMNVSTLELGDSALYLCASSLLGQGGETQYFGPGTRLLVL.

Comments on this clone: Other DNA sequences in this sample translate to the same CDR3. The V gene is TRBV9, the J gene TRBJ1-2; 9 positions agree with TRBD1. Germline CDR1 and CDR2: SGDLS and YYNGEE. This CDR3 is 14 amino acids long. After removal of 0 bases from V and 8 bases from J, the junction contained 5 bases not matched to a gene. Here the CDR3 DNA reads TGTGCCAGCAGCGTAGGGACAGGGGTAGGCGGCTACACCTTC. Its translation is CASSVGTGVGGYTF.

This clone was counted between two and nine times. This chain connects TRBV24-1 to TRBJ2-1; tentatively, D is TRBD1 (5 bases). Germline assignment: CDR1 KGHDR and CDR2 SFDVKD. Trimming took off 4 bases at V and 6 bases at J, with 21 bases between the two ends. CDR3 size: 17 residues. The CDR3 spells CATSEWGWAGKSNEQFF. CDR3 nucleotides: TGTGCCACCAGTGAATGGGGTTGGGCAGGGAAAAGCAATGAGCAGTTCTTC.

This clone turned up a few times. The CDR3 sequence: CASSLTGQGTNTIYF. The CDR3 DNA is TGTGCCAGCAGCTTAACCGGACAGGGGACAAACACCATATATTTT. V usage is TRBV7-2 and J usage is TRBJ1-3, with TRBD1 matching 9 bases. This CDR3 spans 15 amino acids. Germline loops: CDR1 SGHTA, CDR2 FQGNSA. After removal of 2 bases from V and 6 bases from J, the junction contained 5 bases not matched to a gene.